The clone carrying this T cell receptor beta chain came up a few times. Time point in this sample: pre-sensitization, week 0. Treatment: therapeutic diphenylcyclopropenone sensitization with weekly scalp DPC. The data belong to a study of human T cells and chemical hapten exposure. The V gene's germline CDR1 is MNHEY and CDR2 SMNVEV (reference sequence). The CDR3 consists of 12 residues. Deletions cut 6 bases from V and 7 bases from J, with 7 bases between. One entry per CDR3 protein, called by TCRdb with MiXCR from the RACE reads. The table records around 300,000 distinct CDR3 sequences, 7.5% to 9% of them present only once.

Sequencing was performed on whole blood, taken in connection with sensitization to the hapten diphenylcyclopropenone (DPC). This chain uses TRBV27 with TRBJ1-6, with D uncertain. The TCR originated in a man aged 18 to 29 with alopecia areata. Some clones in this sample may be carry-over from other donors' samples. CDR3 sequence: CASSFINSPLHF. CDR3 bases: TGTGCCAGCAGCTTCATAAATTCACCCCTCCACTTT.